The 21 T cell receptor beta chains given below trace back to one sample, sequenced in a study of blood T cells in healthy people across ages. Alongside a J-beta primer mix, a sample-barcoded 5' primer served in a second PCR lasting about 7 to 12 cycles. TCRdb passed the 5' RACE reads through MiXCR, listing each CDR3 protein once. The sample has approximately 1.5 million distinct CDR3 sequences, about 31% seen once. Sequencing was performed on blood. Receptors were obtained from a young woman in good health.

V usage is TRBV4-1 and J usage is TRBJ2-5, with 7 bases aligning to TRBD2. The germline V gene encodes CDR1 MGHRA and CDR2 YSYEKL. This CDR3 has 14 amino acids. V was clipped by 6 bases and J by 3 bases; unmatched bases: 7. This CDR3 is CASRPGRGKETQYF. The DNA of the CDR3 is TGCGCCAGCAGGCCGGGGCGGGGGAAAGAGACCCAGTACTTC.

The chain joins TRBV7-3 to TRBJ1-1; 7 positions match TRBD1. Germline trimming cut 5 bases from V and 2 bases from J; bases unmatched to any gene: 5. CDR3 length equals 14 residues. Germline CDR1 and CDR2: SGHTA and FQGTGA. CDR3 nucleotide sequence: TGTGCCAGCAGCAGAACAGGGGATAACACTGAAGCTTTCTTT. Its translation: CASSRTGDNTEAFF.

This clonotype was observed at least ten times. CDR3 coding DNA: TGCAGCGTTGCGGGACTAACCGCGAGAAGCTCCTACAATGAGCAGTTCTTC. Translating it yields CSVAGLTARSSYNEQFF. This chain joins TRBV29-1 and TRBJ2-1, with 7 nucleotides matching TRBD2. Germline values: CDR1 SQVTM, CDR2 ANQGSEA. This CDR3 is built from 17 residues. The V segment lost 4 bases and the J segment 0 bases; nucleotides outside the gene matches: 12.

This clonotype was recorded many times. The germline gene is not matched at one end of the junction; a read error may be the cause. The chain joins TRBV5-1 to TRBJ2-3; D not certain. CDR1 is SGHRS, CDR2 YFSETQ, per germline. The CDR3 is 12 residues long. The DNA of the CDR3 is TGTGCCAGCAGTCCCGGCGAGGATACGCAGTATTTT. Protein sequence: CASSPGEDTQYF.

The chain carries TRBV4-1 and TRBJ2-7; D possibly corresponds to TRBD1 (5 bases). CDR1 MGHRA and CDR2 YSYEKL come from the germline V gene. CDR3 length: 13 amino acids. V lost 5 bases to trimming and J lost 4 bases, with 12 bases between them. The CDR3 DNA reads as TGCGCCAGCAGCGCACCCCAGGGATACGAGCAGTACTTC. Translating it yields CASSAPQGYEQYF.

This clonotype occurred a few times. This sequence joins TRBV7-2 and TRBJ1-5; TRBD1 agrees at 12 bases. From germline, CDR1 is SGHTA and CDR2 FQGNSA. The length of the CDR3 is 19 residues. J gave up 2 bases and V 1 base, and 9 bases lay outside the gene matches. CDR3 protein: CASSLGGQGAGGRNQPQHF. The CDR3 bases are TGTGCCAGCAGCTTAGGGGGACAGGGGGCCGGAGGTCGCAATCAGCCCCAGCATTTT.

The chain has TRBV20-1 and TRBJ2-3, with unresolved D. The germline CDR1 and CDR2 sequences are DFQATT and SNEGSKA (reference sequence). Trimming shortened V by 6 bases and J by 2 bases, and 12 bases separated the two germline ends. The CDR3 length is 13 residues. The CDR3 DNA sequence: TGCAGTGCCCTAAGGTCCTACACAGATACGCAGTATTTT. It codes for CSALRSYTDTQYF.

The rearrangement joins TRBV20-1 to TRBJ1-5, with 8 bases aligning to TRBD1. Germline V CDR1 and CDR2: DFQATT, SNEGSKA (reference sequence). The CDR3 totals 16 residues. V shed 7 bases and J 4 bases; nucleotides not matched to a gene: 15. The CDR3 sequence is CSVRDFGQGPNQPQHF. As DNA, the CDR3 is TGCAGTGTTAGGGATTTTGGACAGGGACCTAATCAGCCCCAGCATTTT.

The V gene is TRBV13, the J gene TRBJ2-1, with 10 nucleotides matching TRBD2. The CDR3 runs to 14 residues. Losses at the gene ends were 11 bases for V and 8 bases for J; bases not matched to a gene: 12. Germline V CDR1 and CDR2: PRHDT, FYEKMQ (reference sequence). CDR3 DNA: TGTGCCGGCACCCAAAGCGGGGGGGCAGATGAGCAGTTCTTC. This gives the protein CAGTQSGGADEQFF.

The rearrangement joins TRBV7-9 to TRBJ2-7, with TRBD2 as a possible D gene (7 bases). V shed 5 bases and J shed 2 bases, with 16 bases lying between them. This CDR3 is built from 15 residues. The germline gives CDR1 SEHNR, CDR2 FQNEAQ (reference sequence). CDR3 amino acids: CASSRGLAAPYEQYF. CDR3 DNA sequence: TGTGCCAGCAGCCGGGGGCTAGCGGCACCCTACGAGCAGTACTTC. The whole variable domain, remainder taken from reference TRBV7-9 and TRBJ2-7, is DTGVSQNPRHKITKRGQNVTFRCDPISEHNRLYWYRQTLGQGPEFLTYFQNEAQLEKSRLLSDRFSAERPKGSFSTLEIQRTEQGDSAMYLCASSRGLAAPYEQYFGPGTRLTVT.

This clonotype was recorded many times. V gene TRBV7-2 combines with J gene TRBJ1-2; no clear D. Trimming took off 6 bases at V and 1 base at J, with 9 bases between the two ends. CDR3 length: 13 amino acids. Germline values: CDR1 SGHTA, CDR2 FQGNSA. CDR3 sequence: CASSLRDNYGYTF. Here the CDR3 DNA reads TGTGCCAGCAGTTTGAGGGATAACTATGGCTACACCTTC.

The V gene is TRBV29-1, the J gene TRBJ2-2, with 8 bases lining up with TRBD2. V gave up 8 bases and J gave up 5 bases; unmatched junction bases: 7. The CDR3 covers 13 residues. Germline lookup yields CDR1 SQVTM and CDR2 ANQGSEA. The CDR3 DNA sequence: TGCAGCTGCGGGGGGTCAACTACCGGGGAGCTGTTTTTT. This gives the protein CSCGGSTTGELFF.

In regard to this clonotype: One junction end does not reproduce the germline sequence, and a read error may be involved. The chain carries TRBV29-1 and TRBJ1-2; D might be TRBD1 (5 bases). The germline gives CDR1 SQVTM, CDR2 ANQGSEA. The CDR3 is 15 amino acids. The CDR3 region is CSVEDGQGLLYGCTF. The CDR3 nucleotides read TGCAGCGTTGAAGATGGGCAGGGCCTCCTTTATGGCTGCACCTTC.

The CDR3 reads CATFTSGAGREFF. The CDR3 DNA sequence: TGTGCCACATTCACTAGCGGGGCGGGACGGGAGTTCTTC. The gene calls are TRBV25-1 and TRBJ2-1; TRBD2 aligns across 10 bases. V gave up 10 bases and J gave up 14 bases; unmatched junction bases: 14. The CDR3 sequence is 13 residues long. Germline CDR1 is MGHDK and CDR2 is SYGVNS.

This clonotype was seen more than once but under ten times. The rearrangement joins TRBV29-1 to TRBJ1-2, with D unresolved. With 4 bases removed from V and 0 bases from J, the gap between germline ends came to 3 bases. This CDR3 has 11 residues. CDR1 and CDR2 from the germline V gene are SQVTM and ANQGSEA. The CDR3, as DNA: TGCAGCGTTGGTGCTAACTATGGCTACACCTTC. This gives the protein CSVGANYGYTF.

This clonotype was seen a handful of times. The chain employs TRBV4-1 and TRBJ2-3; 7 bases agree with TRBD2. CDR3 length: 19 residues. Trimming took 0 bases from V and 0 from J; bases not matched to a gene: 12. CDR1 is MGHRA, CDR2 YSYEKL, per germline. The DNA of the CDR3 is TGCGCCAGCAGCCAAGATCGAGAGGTGGCGGGAGCTAGCACAGATACGCAGTATTTT. Translated: CASSQDREVAGASTDTQYF.

In its sample, this clonotype was seen a few times. The genes are TRBV21-1 and TRBJ2-7; TRBD2, the table's D call, was not compared with the DNA. TRBV21-1 counts as a pseudogene. This CDR3 contains 14 residues. Here the CDR3 reads CASSAGVPRYGQYF. In nucleotides, the CDR3 is TGTGCCAGCAGCGCGGGAGTCCCCCGCTACGGGCAGTACTTC.

V usage is TRBV5-6 and J usage is TRBJ2-5, with 7 bases aligning to TRBD1. Germline lookup yields CDR1 SGHDT and CDR2 YYEEEE. The CDR3 consists of 12 residues. V lost 2 bases to trimming and J lost 13 bases; unmatched junction nucleotides: 8. The CDR3 DNA follows: TGTGCCAGCAGCTTCGCAAGGGGGCCCACGTACTTC. Amino acid sequence: CASSFARGPTYF.

For this clonotype: A much larger clone sits a single nucleotide away, making a read error possible. CDR3 amino acids: CVSSFAVTYEQYF. The CDR3 DNA follows: TGTGTCAGCAGTTTTGCAGTGACCTACGAGCAGTACTTC. The rearrangement links TRBV12-3 or TRBV12-4 to TRBJ2-7; D ambiguous. The length of the CDR3 is 13 residues.

This clonotype was found a few times. The CDR3 reads CASVREGGPKQYF. CDR3 bases: TGTGCCAGCGTACGGGAGGGGGGTCCTAAGCAGTACTTC. This chain uses TRBV6-1 with TRBJ2-7; 8 bases match TRBD2. The germline gives CDR1 MNHNS, CDR2 SASEGT. CDR3 size: 13 residues. V was clipped by 8 bases and J by 8 bases; unmatched bases: 11.

The rearrangement links TRBV6-6 to TRBJ2-1, with D perhaps TRBD2 (6 bases). V was shortened by 2 bases and J by 1 base, with 12 bases between the two germline ends. The CDR3 is made up of 16 amino acids. Germline values: CDR1 MNHNY, CDR2 SVGAGI (reference sequence). The CDR3 DNA reads as TGTGCCAGCAGTTACACACTAGCTAGTTCCTACAATGAGCAGTTCTTC. This codes for CASSYTLASSYNEQFF.